Sequencing of this T cell receptor (beta chain) was carried out in a study of blood T cell repertoires in COVID-19. Whole-study context: COVID-19 samples from acute and convalescent phases originated in the United States, Italy and Spain. In each case, the material was cDNA or gDNA derived from T cells, B-cell-depleted T cells, or PBMCs.

Per the original methods: The assay estimated nucleated cells by amplifying reference gene primers. Profiled with immunoSEQ multiplex PCR; TCRdb holds only in-frame clones, not every one. That table is the source of V, J and clone size, and D and trimming were worked out from the DNA. In the table there are over 150,000 clones, approximately 80% of which are singletons. This clone turned up a few times. The germline V and J ends were trimmed by 1 base and 4 bases, with 21 bases remaining between them. Looked up from germline, CDR1 is SGHDT and CDR2 is YYEEEE. The CDR3 is 18 residues long. The sequencing sample was made of peripheral blood. The chain carries TRBV5-6 and TRBJ2-1; tentative D call: TRBD2 (5 bases). This receptor was taken from an older woman with acute or convalescent COVID-19. The DNA of the CDR3 is TGTGCCAGCAGCTTGATCTTCGGTTCCGCCGGGGATTACAATGAGCAGTTCTTC. Translating it yields CASSLIFGSAGDYNEQFF.